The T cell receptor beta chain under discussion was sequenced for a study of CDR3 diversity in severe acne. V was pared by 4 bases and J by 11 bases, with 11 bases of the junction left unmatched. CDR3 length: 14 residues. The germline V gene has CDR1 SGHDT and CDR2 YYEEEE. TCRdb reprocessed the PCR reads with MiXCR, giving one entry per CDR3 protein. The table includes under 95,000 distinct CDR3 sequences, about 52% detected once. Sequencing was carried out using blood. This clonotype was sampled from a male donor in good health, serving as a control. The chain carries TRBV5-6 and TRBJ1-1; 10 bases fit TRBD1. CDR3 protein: CASSHTGTGATAFF. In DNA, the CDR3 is TGTGCCAGCAGCCACACCGGGACAGGGGCGACGGCTTTCTTT.